These T cell receptor beta chains were read from a single sample in a study of blood T cells in healthy people across ages. TCRdb re-called the 5' RACE reads through MiXCR, storing one row per CDR3 protein. The sample yields roughly 1.7 million distinct CDR3 sequences, roughly 32% seen once. The sample taken for sequencing was blood. Receptors originate from a woman aged 25 to 39 in good health. Each CDR3 is given with its conserved first and last residue. Fields, in order: J gene, V gene, clone size, D gene, CDR3 protein, CDR3 DNA. The D gene is left open where the match is weak. Expanded clones get a size class; other rows say once, few or many, or leave the size out.

j_call: TRBJ2-7
v_call: TRBV6-5
clone_size: few
d_call: TRBD2
cdr3_aa: CASSSATSGSGYEQYF
cdr3_nt: TGTGCCAGCAGTTCTGCTACTAGCGGGAGCGGGTACGAGCAGTACTTC

j_call: TRBJ2-7
v_call: TRBV6-5
clone_size: few
d_call: .
cdr3_aa: CASGDTTPISEQYF
cdr3_nt: TGTGCCAGCGGTGACACCACTCCCATCAGCGAGCAGTACTTC

j_call: TRBJ1-1
v_call: TRBV25-1
clone_size: .
d_call: .
cdr3_aa: CASSESRNAEAFF
cdr3_nt: TGTGCCAGCAGTGAATCAAGGAACGCTGAAGCTTTCTTT

j_call: TRBJ2-1
v_call: TRBV12-3/TRBV12-4
clone_size: once
d_call: .
cdr3_aa: CASSPAGGADNEQFF
cdr3_nt: TGTGCCAGCTCTCCTGCCGGGGGCGCCGACAATGAGCAGTTCTTC

j_call: TRBJ2-3
v_call: TRBV5-1
clone_size: .
d_call: .
cdr3_aa: CASSFAKDTQYF
cdr3_nt: TGCGCCAGCAGCTTCGCTAAAGATACGCAGTATTTT

j_call: TRBJ2-7
v_call: TRBV20-1
clone_size: .
d_call: TRBD2
cdr3_aa: CSARDWASGGHNEQYF
cdr3_nt: TGCAGTGCTAGAGATTGGGCTAGCGGGGGCCACAATGAGCAGTACTTC

j_call: TRBJ1-2
v_call: TRBV3-1
clone_size: .
d_call: .
cdr3_aa: CASSPTPGAGNYGYTF
cdr3_nt: TGTGCCAGCAGCCCCACACCGGGGGCCGGAAACTATGGCTACACCTTC

j_call: TRBJ1-1
v_call: TRBV20-1
clone_size: .
d_call: .
cdr3_aa: CSARWAGSLVTNTEAFF
cdr3_nt: TGCAGTGCTAGATGGGCAGGCAGTCTGGTAACGAACACTGAAGCTTTCTTT

j_call: TRBJ1-4
v_call: TRBV2
clone_size: .
d_call: .
cdr3_aa: CASSEASGSPNEKLFF
cdr3_nt: TGTGCCAGCAGTGAAGCGTCAGGCAGTCCTAATGAAAAACTGTTTTTT

j_call: TRBJ2-7
v_call: TRBV4-1
clone_size: .
d_call: .
cdr3_aa: CASSQIGTSYEQYF
cdr3_nt: TGCGCCAGCAGCCAAATTGGGACCTCCTACGAGCAGTACTTC

j_call: TRBJ2-5
v_call: TRBV5-1
clone_size: .
d_call: .
cdr3_aa: CASGFRGAWETQYF
cdr3_nt: TGCGCCAGCGGCTTTCGGGGGGCATGGGAGACCCAGTACTTC

j_call: TRBJ2-5
v_call: TRBV27
clone_size: .
d_call: TRBD1
cdr3_aa: CASSSLDREETRYF
cdr3_nt: TGTGCCAGCAGTTCCTTGGACAGGGAGGAGACCCGGTACTTC

j_call: TRBJ2-3
v_call: TRBV7-6
clone_size: many
d_call: .
cdr3_aa: CASSHRLGSDTQYF
cdr3_nt: TGTGCCAGCAGCCACCGCCTAGGCTCAGATACGCAGTATTTT

j_call: TRBJ2-5
v_call: TRBV5-6
clone_size: few
d_call: TRBD2
cdr3_aa: CASSLTSGGRQTQYF
cdr3_nt: TGTGCCAGCAGCTTGACTAGCGGGGGGAGGCAGACCCAGTACTTC

j_call: TRBJ2-7
v_call: TRBV19
clone_size: few
d_call: .
cdr3_aa: CASSIILEAYEQYF
cdr3_nt: TGTGCCAGTAGTATAATACTAGAAGCCTACGAGCAGTACTTC

j_call: TRBJ1-6
v_call: TRBV7-3
clone_size: few
d_call: .
cdr3_aa: CASSPEGRSSPLHF
cdr3_nt: TGTGCCAGCAGCCCTGAAGGACGTTCGTCACCCCTCCACTTT

j_call: TRBJ2-2
v_call: TRBV7-2
clone_size: .
d_call: .
cdr3_aa: CASSFPARLTNTGELFF
cdr3_nt: TGTGCCAGCAGCTTCCCAGCGAGACTTACGAACACCGGGGAGCTGTTTTTT

j_call: TRBJ2-5
v_call: TRBV9
clone_size: .
d_call: .
cdr3_aa: CASSAEEGCNEQYF
cdr3_nt: TGTGCCAGCAGCGCCGAGGAGGGGTGCAATGAGCAGTACTTC

j_call: TRBJ2-6
v_call: TRBV5-8
clone_size: .
d_call: TRBD1
cdr3_aa: CASSLAWGQGTGANVLTF
cdr3_nt: TGTGCCAGCAGCTTGGCCTGGGGACAGGGAACCGGGGCCAACGTCCTGACTTTC

j_call: TRBJ1-1
v_call: TRBV29-1
clone_size: .
d_call: TRBD1
cdr3_aa: CSVLQGPLNTEAFF
cdr3_nt: TGCAGCGTTTTACAGGGGCCTCTGAACACTGAAGCTTTCTTT

j_call: TRBJ1-2
v_call: TRBV20-1
clone_size: .
d_call: .
cdr3_aa: CSDRMYGSDYGYTF
cdr3_nt: TGCAGTGACAGAATGTACGGGAGCGACTATGGCTACACCTTC

j_call: TRBJ2-5
v_call: TRBV9
clone_size: .
d_call: TRBD1
cdr3_aa: CASSVGGQNQETQYF
cdr3_nt: TGTGCCAGCAGCGTAGGGGGACAGAATCAAGAGACCCAGTACTTC

j_call: TRBJ1-5
v_call: TRBV29-1
clone_size: .
d_call: .
cdr3_aa: CSVKLGDSNQPQHF
cdr3_nt: TGCAGCGTTAAGCTAGGGGATAGCAATCAGCCCCAGCATTTT

j_call: TRBJ2-1
v_call: TRBV20-1
clone_size: few
d_call: TRBD1
cdr3_aa: CSAREDPGGSYNEQFF
cdr3_nt: TGCAGTGCTAGAGAGGACCCAGGGGGCTCCTACAATGAGCAGTTCTTC

j_call: TRBJ2-1
v_call: TRBV2
clone_size: .
d_call: TRBD1
cdr3_aa: CASSEDRGTYNEQFF
cdr3_nt: TGTGCCAGCAGCGAGGACAGGGGAACCTACAATGAGCAGTTCTTC

j_call: TRBJ2-2
v_call: TRBV9
clone_size: .
d_call: .
cdr3_aa: CASSARGTSGELFF
cdr3_nt: TGTGCCAGCAGCGCGCGGGGAACCTCCGGGGAGCTGTTTTTT

j_call: TRBJ1-4
v_call: TRBV15
clone_size: .
d_call: .
cdr3_aa: CATSGGSEKLFF
cdr3_nt: TGTGCCACCAGCGGCGGCTCCGAAAAACTGTTTTTT

j_call: TRBJ1-5
v_call: TRBV6-1
clone_size: .
d_call: .
cdr3_aa: CASSEGQFGQPQHF
cdr3_nt: TGTGCCAGCAGCGAAGGACAATTCGGTCAGCCCCAGCATTTT

j_call: TRBJ1-5
v_call: TRBV2
clone_size: .
d_call: .
cdr3_aa: CASSRRQDSNQPQHF
cdr3_nt: TGTGCCAGCAGTCGTAGACAGGATAGCAATCAGCCCCAGCATTTT

j_call: TRBJ2-3
v_call: TRBV27
clone_size: few
d_call: .
cdr3_aa: CASRTGRLTDTQYF
cdr3_nt: TGTGCCAGCAGGACGGGGCGGCTCACAGATACGCAGTATTTT

j_call: TRBJ2-1
v_call: TRBV4-1
clone_size: .
d_call: TRBD2
cdr3_aa: CASSQGTSGIDGQFF
cdr3_nt: TGCGCCAGCAGCCAGGGTACTAGCGGGATTGATGGGCAGTTCTTC

j_call: TRBJ2-1
v_call: TRBV12-3/TRBV12-4
clone_size: .
d_call: .
cdr3_aa: CASSLSTKNEQFF
cdr3_nt: TGTGCCAGCAGTTTGAGCACGAAAAATGAGCAGTTCTTC

j_call: TRBJ1-4
v_call: TRBV20-1
clone_size: .
d_call: TRBD1
cdr3_aa: CGARELWGGDRGSTNEKLFF
cdr3_nt: TGCGGTGCTAGAGAGCTGTGGGGTGGGGACAGGGGATCAACTAATGAAAAACTGTTTTTT

j_call: TRBJ1-1
v_call: TRBV29-1
clone_size: few
d_call: TRBD1
cdr3_aa: CSVEHRDRENTEAFF
cdr3_nt: TGCAGCGTTGAACACCGGGACAGAGAGAACACTGAAGCTTTCTTT

j_call: TRBJ2-5
v_call: TRBV7-9
clone_size: .
d_call: .
cdr3_aa: CASSYLSWGQETQYF
cdr3_nt: TGTGCCAGCAGTTATCTTAGCTGGGGGCAAGAGACCCAGTACTTC

j_call: TRBJ2-1
v_call: TRBV2
clone_size: .
d_call: TRBD2
cdr3_aa: CASSSTSGRAGINEQFF
cdr3_nt: TGTGCCAGCAGTTCCACTAGCGGGAGGGCCGGAATAAATGAGCAGTTCTTC

j_call: TRBJ2-5
v_call: TRBV28
clone_size: .
d_call: TRBD2
cdr3_aa: CASSSPGLAGLETQYF
cdr3_nt: TGTGCCAGCAGCTCGCCGGGACTAGCGGGATTGGAGACCCAGTACTTC

j_call: TRBJ2-3
v_call: TRBV5-1
clone_size: .
d_call: TRBD2
cdr3_aa: CASLPGGSTDTQYF
cdr3_nt: TGCGCCAGCCTCCCGGGGGGTAGCACAGATACGCAGTATTTT

j_call: TRBJ2-3
v_call: TRBV20-1
clone_size: .
d_call: .
cdr3_aa: CSADMGDTQYF
cdr3_nt: TGCAGTGCTGACATGGGGGATACGCAGTATTTT

j_call: TRBJ1-5
v_call: TRBV5-6
clone_size: .
d_call: .
cdr3_aa: CASSLLQPQHF
cdr3_nt: TGTGCCAGCAGCTTGCTTCAGCCCCAGCATTTT